Included here is one TCR beta chain sequence, with context. The ends were cut back, 5 bases at V and 0 bases at J, with 10 bases in the middle. Germline V CDR1 and CDR2: MDHEN, SYDVKM. The CDR3 is made up of 14 amino acids. TCRdb re-analysed the RT-PCR reads in MiXCR, keeping a single row per CDR3 protein. The table includes hundreds of thousands of distinct CDR3 sequences, 12% to 15% detected once. The sequence was collected from a female donor in good health, serving as a healthy control. The rearrangement uses TRBV28 and TRBJ1-1; possible D gene TRBD1, 5 bases. Material: memory CD4+ T cells from blood. As DNA, the CDR3 is TGTGCCAGCAGTGCGGGACTCATGAACACTGAAGCTTTCTTT. As protein: CASSAGLMNTEAFF.